This is a list of T cell receptor beta chains from one sample in a study of blood T cells in healthy people across ages. TCRdb re-analysed the 5' RACE reads in MiXCR, keeping a single row per CDR3 protein. The sample records 1,300,000 or so distinct CDR3 sequences, around 59% being singletons. Sequenced input: blood. The receptors here all came from a man aged 18 to 35 in good health. CDR3s include the opening cysteine and the closing phenylalanine or tryptophan. Each record gives: clone size, J gene, V gene, D gene, CDR3 protein, CDR3 DNA. A D gene is named only where the DNA matches it firmly. Expanded clones are given a class, and other clones once, few, many or no size at all.

clone_size: few; j_call: TRBJ1-4; v_call: TRBV11-1; d_call: TRBD1; cdr3_aa: CASEPWAGGGEKLFF; cdr3_nt: TGTGCCAGCGAACCCTGGGCAGGGGGCGGCGAAAAACTGTTTTTT
clone_size: few; j_call: TRBJ1-6; v_call: TRBV20-1; d_call: TRBD1; cdr3_aa: CSARPTGAVPLHF; cdr3_nt: TGCAGTGCTAGACCGACAGGGGCGGTACCCCTCCACTTT
clone_size: .; j_call: TRBJ2-7; v_call: TRBV14; d_call: TRBD1; cdr3_aa: CASSQGTGLAYEQYF; cdr3_nt: TGTGCCAGCAGCCAGGGGACAGGCCTCGCCTACGAGCAGTACTTC
clone_size: .; j_call: TRBJ2-5; v_call: TRBV29-1; d_call: .; cdr3_aa: CSVADNYDETQYF; cdr3_nt: TGCAGCGTGGCAGATAACTATGATGAGACCCAGTACTTC
clone_size: few; j_call: TRBJ1-1; v_call: TRBV10-3; d_call: .; cdr3_aa: CAPTIGRPIEAFF; cdr3_nt: TGTGCCCCGACGATTGGCAGACCGATTGAAGCTTTCTTT
clone_size: .; j_call: TRBJ2-3; v_call: TRBV12-3/TRBV12-4; d_call: .; cdr3_aa: CASSGGDGGNADTQYF; cdr3_nt: TGTGCCAGCAGTGGTGGGGACGGGGGCAACGCAGATACGCAGTATTTT
clone_size: once; j_call: TRBJ2-1; v_call: TRBV4-1; d_call: TRBD1; cdr3_aa: CASSPTGTGTVGEQFF; cdr3_nt: TGCGCCAGCAGCCCGACCGGGACAGGGACGGTGGGTGAGCAGTTCTTC
clone_size: .; j_call: TRBJ2-1; v_call: TRBV14; d_call: TRBD2; cdr3_aa: CASSGGGRIDEQFF; cdr3_nt: TGTGCCAGCAGCGGGGGCGGGAGGATCGATGAGCAGTTCTTC
clone_size: .; j_call: TRBJ1-2; v_call: TRBV6-5; d_call: .; cdr3_aa: CASSYLLNDGGPNYGYTF; cdr3_nt: TGTGCCAGCAGTTACCTACTCAATGACGGAGGCCCCAACTATGGCTACACCTTC
clone_size: few; j_call: TRBJ2-4; v_call: TRBV6-1; d_call: .; cdr3_aa: CASSNRDLAKNIQYF; cdr3_nt: TGTGCCAGCAGTAACAGGGACCTAGCCAAAAACATTCAGTACTTC
clone_size: .; j_call: TRBJ1-1; v_call: TRBV28; d_call: .; cdr3_aa: CASKQGDTEAFF; cdr3_nt: TGTGCCAGCAAACAGGGAGACACTGAAGCTTTCTTT